This T cell receptor (beta chain) derives from a study of cytomegalovirus exposure and HLA in healthy donors. This CDR3 comprises 15 residues. Trimming took 7 bases from V and 4 from J; bases not matched to a gene: 10. CDR1 and CDR2 (germline): MDHEN, SYDVKM. The table lists this clone with a few counts. The PCR had 60 Vbeta and 13 Jbeta primers. Profiled with immunoSEQ multiplex PCR; TCRdb holds only in-frame clones, not every one. This table has about 170,000 clones, approximately 67% appearing once. The V and J genes are TRBV28 and TRBJ2-7; TRBD1 agrees at 10 bases. Sequences were obtained from PBMCs. This sequence was found in a man aged 35 to 55 in good health and CMV-seronegative. The CDR3 DNA follows: TGTGCCAGCATGAACTGGGACAGGGGAAGGTACGAGCAGTACTTC. Its translation: CASMNWDRGRYEQYF.